This paragraph reports one T cell receptor beta chain. The antigen is undetermined. The sample comes from a study of T cell responses to AZD1222 COVID-19 vaccine. Pooled in the analysis were second doses at about 4 or about 12 weeks. Study-level results: Regions left unmutated in variants are reportedly the target of nearly half of spike-specific TCRs. Seropositive status at baseline applied to only a handful of AZD1222 recipients. Mapped onto spike, vaccine-associated CD4 TCRs spanned it and were dominant at 160-218 and 743-854.

Assay: immunoSEQ multiplex PCR; the TCRdb copy retains only in-frame clones and omits some. Of some 130,000 clones detected, around 87% appear once; the ten largest clones hold under 3%. This specimen consisted of peripheral blood, obtained 28 days after the second AZD1222 dose. The TCR originated in an adult who received the AZD1222 COVID-19 vaccine.

CDR3 loop: CSARTSGGATGELFF. The CDR3 DNA is TGCAGCGCTCGGACTAGCGGGGGGGCCACCGGGGAGCTGTTTTTT. V is TRBV29-1 and J is TRBJ2-2; 15 positions match TRBD2. Trimming at V came to 7 bases and at J to 4 bases, leaving 4 bases not matched to a gene. CDR1 SQVTM and CDR2 ANQGSEA come from the germline V gene. The CDR3 spans 15 residues.